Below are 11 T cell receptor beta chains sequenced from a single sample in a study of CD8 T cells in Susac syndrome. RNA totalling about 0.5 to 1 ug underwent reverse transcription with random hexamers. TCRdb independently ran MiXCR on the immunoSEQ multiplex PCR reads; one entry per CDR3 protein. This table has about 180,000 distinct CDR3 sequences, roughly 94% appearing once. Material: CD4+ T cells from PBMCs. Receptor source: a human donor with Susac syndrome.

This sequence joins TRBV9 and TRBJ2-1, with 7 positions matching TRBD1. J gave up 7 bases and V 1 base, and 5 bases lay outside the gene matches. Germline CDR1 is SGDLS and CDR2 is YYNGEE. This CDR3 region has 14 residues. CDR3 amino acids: CASSVRQGPNEQFF. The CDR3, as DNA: TGTGCCAGCAGCGTACGACAGGGCCCTAATGAGCAGTTCTTC.

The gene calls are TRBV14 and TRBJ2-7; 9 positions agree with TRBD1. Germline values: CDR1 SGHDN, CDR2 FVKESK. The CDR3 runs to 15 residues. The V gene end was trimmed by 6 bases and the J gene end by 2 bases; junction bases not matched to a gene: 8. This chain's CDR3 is CASSQLGQGPYEQYF. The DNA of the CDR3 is TGTGCCAGCAGTCAACTGGGACAGGGTCCCTACGAGCAGTACTTC.

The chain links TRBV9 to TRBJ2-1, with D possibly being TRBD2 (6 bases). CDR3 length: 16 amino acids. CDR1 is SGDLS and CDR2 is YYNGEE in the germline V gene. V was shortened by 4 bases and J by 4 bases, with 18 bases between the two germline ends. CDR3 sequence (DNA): TGTGCCAGCAGCTCGAAATTATCTAGCGAATACAATGAGCAGTTCTTC. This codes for CASSSKLSSEYNEQFF. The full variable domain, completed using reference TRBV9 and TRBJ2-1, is DSGVTQTPKHLITATGQRVTLRCSPRSGDLSVYWYQQSLDQGLQFLIQYYNGEERAKGNILERFSAQQFPDLHSELNLSSLELGDSALYFCASSSKLSSEYNEQFFGPGTRLTVL.

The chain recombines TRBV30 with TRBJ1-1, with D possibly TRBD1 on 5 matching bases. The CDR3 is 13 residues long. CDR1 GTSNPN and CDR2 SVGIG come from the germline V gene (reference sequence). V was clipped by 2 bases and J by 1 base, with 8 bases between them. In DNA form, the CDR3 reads TGTGCCTGGAGTTTTGGACAGAACACTGAAGCTTTCTTT. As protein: CAWSFGQNTEAFF.

For the CDR3, the DNA is TGTGCCAGCAGCTTTCAGATGGAGCTGTTTTTT. Its translation is CASSFQMELFF. This chain uses TRBV11-2 with TRBJ2-2; D is uncertain. Germline V gene sequence: CDR1 SGHAT, CDR2 FQNNGV. This CDR3 has 11 amino acids. Between the trimmed V and J ends, which lost 3 bases and 10 bases, there was a span of 6 bases.

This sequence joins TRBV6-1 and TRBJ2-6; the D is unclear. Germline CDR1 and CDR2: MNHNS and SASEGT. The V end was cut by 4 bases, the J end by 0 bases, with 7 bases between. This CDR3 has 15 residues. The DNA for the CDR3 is TGTGCCAGCAGTGTACACAGCTCTGGGGCCAACGTCCTGACTTTC. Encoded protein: CASSVHSSGANVLTF.

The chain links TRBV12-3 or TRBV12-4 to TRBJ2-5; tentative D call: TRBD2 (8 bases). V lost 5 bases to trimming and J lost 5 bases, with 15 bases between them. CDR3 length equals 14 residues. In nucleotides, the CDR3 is TGTGCCAGCAGTGCAGTAGCGGGACAGGAGACCCAGTACTTC. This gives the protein CASSAVAGQETQYF.

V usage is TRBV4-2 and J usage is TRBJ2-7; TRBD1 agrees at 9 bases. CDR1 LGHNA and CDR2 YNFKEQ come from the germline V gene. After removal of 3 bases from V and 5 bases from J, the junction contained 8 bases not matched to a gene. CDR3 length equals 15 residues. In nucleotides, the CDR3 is TGTGCCAGCAGCCAGACCACGGGACAGGGCGACGAGCAGTACTTC. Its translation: CASSQTTGQGDEQYF.

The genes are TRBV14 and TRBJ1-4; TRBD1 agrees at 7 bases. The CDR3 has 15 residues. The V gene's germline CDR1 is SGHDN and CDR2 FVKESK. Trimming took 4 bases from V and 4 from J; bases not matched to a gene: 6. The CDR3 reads CASSLPGQNNEKLFF. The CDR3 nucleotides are TGTGCCAGCAGCCTACCGGGACAGAATAATGAAAAACTGTTTTTT.

The CDR3 loop reads CASSLGLAGGPYNEQFF. As DNA, the CDR3 is TGTGCCAGCAGCTTAGGACTAGCGGGAGGGCCTTACAATGAGCAGTTCTTC. The chain combines TRBV7-2 with TRBJ2-1; 14 bases match TRBD2. The V and J ends lost 1 base and 4 bases, in that order; junction bases with no gene match: 3. Per the germline V gene, CDR1 is SGHTA and CDR2 is FQGNSA. The CDR3 runs to 17 residues.

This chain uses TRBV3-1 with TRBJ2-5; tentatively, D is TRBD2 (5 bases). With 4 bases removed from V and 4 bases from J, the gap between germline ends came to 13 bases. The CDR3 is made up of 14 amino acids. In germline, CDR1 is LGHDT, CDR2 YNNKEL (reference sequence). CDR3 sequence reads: CASSPRGPRETQYF. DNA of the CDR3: TGTGCCAGCAGCCCCCGCGGGCCCCGAGAGACCCAGTACTTC.